The rows below give T cell receptor beta chains drawn from one sample of a study of regulatory T cells in long-lasting Graves disease. TCRdb re-called the multiplex PCR reads through MiXCR, storing one row per CDR3 protein. The data contain 350,000 to 450,000 distinct CDR3 sequences, under 15% of them singletons. These data were likewise used in another study, on T cells in Graves' hyperthyroidism and ophthalmopathy.

Specimen: peripheral blood mononuclear cells (PBMCs), collected at new diagnosis, from a patient treated with antithyroid drugs. The receptors originated from a woman aged 25 to 39 with Graves disease. Both conserved end residues are trimmed from each CDR3.

TRBV7-9	TRBJ2-3	ASSSADGPTRYTQY
TRBV2	TRBJ2-1	ASTLSRAVNEQF
TRBV28	TRBJ2-7	ASSLLTYEQY
TRBV24-1	TRBJ1-3	ATSDLQGNTIY
TRBV20-1	TRBJ2-3	SANAGLAGGVGDTQY
TRBV6-2/TRBV6-3	TRBJ2-7	ASSQREAVYEQY
TRBV27	TRBJ2-1	ASSPQRNNEQF
TRBV28	TRBJ2-3	ASWGSLAGGYTDTQY
TRBV5-6	TRBJ2-7	AGSTRGPYEQY
TRBV5-6	TRBJ2-3	ASSKVLRSTDTQY
TRBV2	TRBJ2-2	ASSEAINTGELF